These 22 T cell receptor beta chains share one sample of origin, sequenced in a study of cytomegalovirus exposure and HLA in healthy donors. The study ran its PCR with 60 Vbeta and 13 Jbeta primers. This table comes from immunoSEQ multiplex PCR, and its TCRdb copy is limited to in-frame clones, with some not included. Among over 85,000 clones, approximately 73% were seen once, and the ten largest hold 3.5% to 4.5%. Source material: PBMCs. All receptors come from a man aged 35 to 55 in good health and CMV-seronegative.

This sequence joins TRBV19 and TRBJ2-3, with D unresolved. V lost 6 bases and J 0 bases, leaving 10 bases between the germline ends. Germline V gene data show CDR1 as LNHDA and CDR2 as SQIVND (reference sequence). The CDR3 runs to 14 residues. The CDR3 sequence is CASRVAHSTDTQYF. CDR3 coding DNA: TGTGCCAGTAGAGTAGCACACAGCACAGATACGCAGTATTTT. Filled out from reference TRBV19 and TRBJ2-3, the complete variable domain reads DGGITQSPKYLFRKEGQNVTLSCEQNLNHDAMYWYRQDPGQGLRLIYYSQIVNDFQKGDIAEGYSVSREKKESFPLTVTSAQKNPTAFYLCASRVAHSTDTQYFGPGTRLTVL.

This sequence joins TRBV10-3 and TRBJ1-2; TRBD1 aligns across 9 bases. The V segment lost 6 bases and the J segment 8 bases; nucleotides outside the gene matches: 13. The CDR3 contains 15 residues. CDR1 ENHRY and CDR2 SYGVKD come from the germline V gene. CDR3 sequence: CAISTPGQGGWGYTF. For the CDR3, the DNA is TGTGCCATCAGCACTCCGGGACAGGGAGGATGGGGCTACACCTTC.

This clone has more than one count but fewer than ten. The chain uses TRBV7-9 and TRBJ2-5; TRBD2 agrees at 8 bases. Unmatched junction bases numbered 11, after V lost 5 bases and J lost 6 bases. The germline CDR1 and CDR2 sequences are SEHNR and FQNEAQ (reference sequence). The CDR3 totals 15 residues. The CDR3, as DNA: TGTGCCAGCAGCCTGAGCGGGGGAACTGCCCAGACCCAGTACTTC. Its protein is CASSLSGGTAQTQYF.

V is TRBV6-5 and J is TRBJ1-2, with D hard to call. The CDR3 is 15 residues long. In germline, CDR1 is MNHEY, CDR2 SVGAGI. Trimming took off 5 bases at V and 2 bases at J, with 15 bases between the two ends. The CDR3 sequence: CASSGGWAGNYGYTF. In DNA form, the CDR3 reads TGTGCCAGCAGTGGAGGATGGGCGGGCAACTATGGCTACACCTTC.

The chain has TRBV7-9 and TRBJ2-1, with 8 bases matching TRBD2. The CDR3 has 15 amino acids. Germline V gives CDR1 SEHNR, CDR2 FQNEAQ (reference sequence). The junction had 8 bases not matched to a gene; V was cut back by 4 bases and J by 6 bases. CDR3 sequence: CASSYRLAGGNEQFF. CDR3 DNA sequence: TGTGCCAGCAGCTACCGGCTGGCGGGAGGCAATGAGCAGTTCTTC.

This clone showed up just once. The rearrangement links TRBV6-6 to TRBJ2-5, with D perhaps matching TRBD1 (6 bases). V lost 5 bases and J lost 7, with 14 bases in between. The CDR3 runs 13 residues. In germline, CDR1 is MNHNY, CDR2 SVGAGI (reference sequence). CDR3 nucleotide sequence: TGTGCCAGCAGTCGACAGGTTATACGGACCCAGTACTTC. As protein: CASSRQVIRTQYF.

This chain links TRBV2 with TRBJ1-1, with TRBD1 matching over 8 bases. The CDR3 has 17 amino acids. Germline CDR1 SNHLY, CDR2 FYNNEI. The V and J ends lost 6 bases and 3 bases, in that order; junction bases with no gene match: 15. DNA of the CDR3: TGTGCCAGCAGCAACCCTCACAGGGGGAGGTACGACACTGAAGCTTTCTTT. Its protein is CASSNPHRGRYDTEAFF.

The rearrangement uses TRBV7-8 and TRBJ2-4; possible D gene TRBD2, 6 bases. The CDR3 runs to 16 residues. With 4 bases removed from V and 8 bases from J, the gap between germline ends came to 21 bases. Germline V CDR1 and CDR2: SGHVS, FQNEAQ. CDR3 DNA: TGTGCCAGCAGCTCCCCTCTGATTGGGGGGACGGACATTCAGTACTTC. Its translation is CASSSPLIGGTDIQYF.

The chain carries TRBV7-2 and TRBJ1-3, with a weak D call TRBD1 (5 bases). Trimming removed 0 bases from V and 4 bases from J, with 7 bases in between. CDR1 is SGHTA, CDR2 FQGNSA, per germline. The CDR3 is made up of 14 amino acids. This CDR3 reads CASSLAGVGNTIYF. The CDR3 DNA follows: TGTGCCAGCAGCTTAGCAGGGGTCGGAAACACCATATATTTT.

This chain connects TRBV5-6 to TRBJ1-2; D unresolved. Germline assignment: CDR1 SGHDT and CDR2 YYEEEE. This CDR3 region has 16 residues. V lost 4 bases and J lost 5, with 21 bases in between. The CDR3 region has the DNA TGTGCCAGCAGCGGAGCCGGACGAACGTCGGGATATGGCTACACCTTC. It specifies CASSGAGRTSGYGYTF.

The V call is TRBV5-6, the J call TRBJ2-5; 15 bases line up with TRBD2. V lost 2 bases and J lost 4; bases outside the gene matches: 6. The germline V gene encodes CDR1 SGHDT and CDR2 YYEEEE. The length of the CDR3 is 17 residues. The CDR3 sequence is CASSLPGLAGGGETQYF. Here the CDR3 DNA reads TGTGCCAGCAGCTTACCGGGACTAGCGGGGGGAGGAGAGACCCAGTACTTC.

This chain joins TRBV27 and TRBJ2-7; 7 positions agree with TRBD1. CDR3 length: 15 residues. Germline trimming cut 5 bases from V and 3 bases from J; bases unmatched to any gene: 10. Per the germline V gene, CDR1 is MNHEY and CDR2 is SMNVEV (reference sequence). The CDR3 loop is CASSLMGRGSYEQYF. In DNA form, the CDR3 reads TGTGCCAGCAGTCTCATGGGCAGGGGGAGCTACGAGCAGTACTTC.

This sequence joins TRBV27 and TRBJ2-2; TRBD2 matches 11 bases. Trimming took 0 bases from V and 5 from J; bases not matched to a gene: 11. From germline, CDR1 is MNHEY and CDR2 SMNVEV (reference sequence). This CDR3 comprises 19 residues. CDR3 amino acids: CASSLSTFSGGERTGELFF. The CDR3 DNA sequence: TGTGCCAGCAGTTTATCAACCTTTAGCGGGGGGGAAAGGACCGGGGAGCTGTTTTTT.

The chain has TRBV4-2 and TRBJ2-5, with D unclear. The CDR3 is made up of 16 amino acids. CDR1 and CDR2 (germline): LGHNA, YNFKEQ. V lost 1 base and J lost 2, with 14 bases in between. CDR3 amino acids: CASSQGLELRQETQYF. The DNA of the CDR3 is TGTGCCAGCAGCCAAGGTCTAGAATTGCGGCAAGAGACCCAGTACTTC.

This chain connects TRBV7-9 to TRBJ2-1; 9 bases fit TRBD1. J was trimmed by 8 bases and V by 5 bases; bases with no gene match: 7. CDR1 and CDR2 (germline): SEHNR, FQNEAQ (reference sequence). This CDR3 region has 14 residues. The CDR3 DNA follows: TGTGCCAGCAGCATTGACAGGGGGATGGATGAGCAGTTCTTC. This sequence encodes CASSIDRGMDEQFF. Drawing the rest from reference TRBV7-9 and TRBJ2-1, the complete variable domain is DTGVSQNPRHKITKRGQNVTFRCDPISEHNRLYWYRQTLGQGPEFLTYFQNEAQLEKSRLLSDRFSAERPKGSFSTLEIQRTEQGDSAMYLCASSIDRGMDEQFFGPGTRLTVL.

The V call is TRBV2, the J call TRBJ2-5, with TRBD2 matching 10 bases. The ends lost 1 base at V and 5 bases at J; junction bases unmatched: 16. The CDR3 length is 19 residues. Germline V gene sequence: CDR1 SNHLY, CDR2 FYNNEI. This chain's CDR3 is CASSEVVGGSGGARETQYF. The CDR3 DNA reads as TGTGCCAGCAGTGAAGTGGTGGGTGGGAGCGGGGGGGCCAGGGAGACCCAGTACTTC. The variable domain in full, with the rest retrieved from reference TRBV2 and TRBJ2-5, is EPEVTQTPSHQVTQMGQEVILRCVPISNHLYFYWYRQILGQKVEFLVSFYNNEISEKSEIFDDQFSVERPDGSNFTLKIRSTKLEDSAMYFCASSEVVGGSGGARETQYFGPGTRLLVL.

The V gene is TRBV2, the J gene TRBJ2-1; possibly TRBD1 for D (6 bases). V lost 1 base, J lost 3 bases, and 13 bases lay in between. Germline assignment: CDR1 SNHLY and CDR2 FYNNEI. This CDR3 comprises 16 residues. The CDR3, as DNA: TGTGCCAGCAGTGAAGTCGGCAGGGGCGACTACAATGAGCAGTTCTTC. It specifies CASSEVGRGDYNEQFF.

This sequence joins TRBV5-1 and TRBJ2-3, with TRBD2 matching over 13 bases. The V segment lost 3 bases and the J segment 4 bases; nucleotides outside the gene matches: 5. CDR1 and CDR2 from the germline V gene are SGHRS and YFSETQ. The CDR3 loop spans 16 amino acids. CDR3 amino acids: CASSSGLAGRADTQYF. The CDR3 region has the DNA TGCGCCAGCAGCTCGGGACTAGCGGGGAGGGCAGATACGCAGTATTTT.

The rearrangement links TRBV5-1 to TRBJ2-3; D unclear. The CDR3 has 11 amino acids. Germline V gene data show CDR1 as SGHRS and CDR2 as YFSETQ. V lost 2 bases to trimming and J lost 6 bases, with 4 bases between them. The CDR3 sequence is CASSLLDTQYF. The DNA for the CDR3 is TGCGCCAGCAGCTTACTTGATACGCAGTATTTT.

The rearrangement uses TRBV27 and TRBJ1-5, with D perhaps matching TRBD1 (5 bases). V dropped 2 bases and J dropped 2 bases, with 16 bases sitting between them. The CDR3 has 17 residues. The germline CDR1 and CDR2 sequences are MNHEY and SMNVEV (reference sequence). The CDR3 DNA reads TGTGCCAGCAGTTTACGGGCCGCGCGGGGGGGCAATCAGCCCCAGCATTTT. Translated, it gives CASSLRAARGGNQPQHF.

This clone occurred a few times. The rearrangement links TRBV6-5 to TRBJ2-7; 13 bases are shared with TRBD2. This CDR3 contains 14 residues. Germline-derived CDR1 and CDR2 are MNHEY and SVGAGI. Germline trimming cut 5 bases from V and 9 bases from J; bases unmatched to any gene: 7. The CDR3 spells CASSRTSGGTRQYF. CDR3 DNA: TGTGCCAGCAGTCGGACTAGCGGGGGAACTAGGCAGTACTTC.

The rearrangement joins TRBV11-2 to TRBJ2-3; D is unclear. CDR1 is SGHAT, CDR2 FQNNGV, per germline. The V and J ends lost 2 bases and 0 bases respectively, with 9 bases between them. This CDR3 comprises 15 residues. CDR3 in DNA: TGTGCCAGCAGCTTATTTCTCTCCAGCACAGATACGCAGTATTTT. Translation gives CASSLFLSSTDTQYF.